What follows are 7 T cell receptor beta chains derived from one specimen sequenced in a study of blood T cell repertoires in COVID-19. Sequenced by immunoSEQ multiplex PCR; TCRdb stores in-frame clones only, minus some. This repertoire shows over 300,000 clones, 70% to 90% found once; its top ten account for around 6%. Sequenced input: peripheral blood. Receptor source: a man in his late teens or twenties who had recovered from COVID-19.

The chain has TRBV14 and TRBJ1-2; TRBD1 aligns across 7 bases. Per the germline V gene, CDR1 is SGHDN and CDR2 is FVKESK. The CDR3 has 14 residues. V trimming: 3 bases; J trimming: 3 bases; junction bases outside the gene matches: 4. The CDR3: CASSQGQRYYGYTF. As DNA, the CDR3 is TGTGCCAGCAGCCAGGGACAGCGCTACTATGGCTACACCTTC. The whole variable domain, remainder taken from reference TRBV14 and TRBJ1-2, is EAGVTQFPSHSVIEKGQTVTLRCDPISGHDNLYWYRRVMGKEIKFLLHFVKESKQDESGMPNNRFLAERTGGTYSTLKVQPAELEDSGVYFCASSQGQRYYGYTFGSGTRLTVV.

The rearrangement links TRBV4-1 to TRBJ2-7, with D unclear. The CDR3 is made up of 15 amino acids. The germline V gene has CDR1 MGHRA and CDR2 YSYEKL. V was shortened by 1 base and J by 6 bases, with 16 bases between the two germline ends. CDR3 sequence reads: CASSQGMLTVGEQYF. The CDR3 DNA follows: TGCGCCAGCAGCCAAGGAATGCTAACAGTAGGCGAGCAGTACTTC.

The rearrangement links TRBV27 to TRBJ1-1; 10 bases agree with TRBD1. V was pared by 6 bases and J by 3 bases, with 1 base of the junction left unmatched. This CDR3 contains 13 residues. From germline, CDR1 is MNHEY and CDR2 SMNVEV (reference sequence). CDR3 sequence: CASRGQGYTEAFF. The CDR3 DNA reads as TGTGCCAGCAGGGGACAGGGGTACACTGAAGCTTTCTTT.

This clone was picked up one time. The chain is built from TRBV5-1 and TRBJ1-5, with 7 bases that match TRBD1. Germline CDR1 SGHRS, CDR2 YFSETQ. The V segment lost 4 bases and the J segment 3 bases; nucleotides outside the gene matches: 7. The CDR3 is 15 residues long. This chain's CDR3 is CASSKTGTDNQPQHF. The CDR3 DNA reads as TGCGCCAGCAGCAAAACCGGGACAGACAATCAGCCCCAGCATTTT.

The chain links TRBV6-5 to TRBJ2-3; D ambiguous. CDR1 is MNHEY, CDR2 SVGAGI, per germline. The CDR3 consists of 14 residues. V lost 0 bases to trimming and J lost 3 bases, with 7 bases between them. The DNA for the CDR3 is TGTGCCAGCAGTTACTCGAGGCGTACAGATACGCAGTATTTT. It codes for CASSYSRRTDTQYF.

The chain has TRBV9 and TRBJ2-1; TRBD2 matches 8 bases. This CDR3 contains 18 residues. Germline CDR1 SGDLS, CDR2 YYNGEE. V shed 0 bases, J shed 0 bases, and the junction held 8 bases outside the gene matches. The CDR3 nucleotides are TGTGCCAGCAGCGTAGGAGGGTATAGCGGGGCCTCCTACAATGAGCAGTTCTTC. Amino acids: CASSVGGYSGASYNEQFF.

This sequence joins TRBV6-6 and TRBJ2-7; TRBD1 matches 8 bases. The V gene end was trimmed by 2 bases and the J gene end by 3 bases; junction bases not matched to a gene: 6. Germline-derived CDR1 and CDR2 are MNHNY and SVGAGI (reference sequence). The CDR3 consists of 15 residues. The CDR3 nucleotides are TGTGCCAGCAGTTACCCCCGGACAGGGCACTACGAGCAGTACTTC. It is translated as CASSYPRTGHYEQYF.